Shown below are 4 T cell receptor beta chains from a single sample sequenced in a study of blood T cell repertoires in COVID-19. Only in-frame clones appear in the TCRdb table, and some are missing; sequencing was by immunoSEQ multiplex PCR. The profile covers some 390,000 clones, with around 87% appearing a single time and roughly 2.1% taken by the ten largest. The sample consisted of peripheral blood. The origin of the receptors is a woman in her sixties with COVID-19, enrolled during active disease.

This CDR3 reads CASRVDRGADTQYF. CDR3 sequence (DNA): TGTGCCAGCAGAGTAGACAGGGGCGCAGATACGCAGTATTTT. The chain combines TRBV7-9 with TRBJ2-3; 8 bases align to TRBD1. CDR1 is SEHNR, CDR2 FQNEAQ, per germline (reference sequence). With V trimmed by 6 bases and J by 4 bases, 6 bases remained unmatched. The CDR3 runs 14 residues.

The V gene is TRBV6-5, the J gene TRBJ1-1; no reliable D call. V lost 3 bases, J lost 0 bases, and 11 bases lay in between. The CDR3 has 15 amino acids. CDR1 and CDR2 from the germline V gene are MNHEY and SVGAGI. The CDR3 protein is CASSYNGIMNTEAFF. CDR3 DNA sequence: TGTGCCAGCAGTTATAACGGGATTATGAACACTGAAGCTTTCTTT.

V and J are TRBV5-1 and TRBJ2-3, with a possible D match to TRBD2 (6 bases). The CDR3 is 14 amino acids. Trimming shortened V by 4 bases and J by 1 base, and 10 bases separated the two germline ends. CDR1 SGHRS and CDR2 YFSETQ come from the germline V gene. As DNA, the CDR3 is TGCGCCAGCAGCCCGGGGGTAGGCACAGATACGCAGTATTTT. It is translated as CASSPGVGTDTQYF.

The chain combines TRBV5-6 with TRBJ2-1, with a weak D call TRBD2 (5 bases). This CDR3 is built from 16 residues. Germline assignment: CDR1 SGHDT and CDR2 YYEEEE. With 4 bases removed from V and 2 bases from J, the gap between germline ends came to 16 bases. CDR3 DNA: TGTGCCAGCAGCGGTTGGCGGGCAACCGCCTACAATGAGCAGTTCTTC. Amino acid sequence: CASSGWRATAYNEQFF.